One and the same sample provided the 4 T cell receptor beta chains below, sequenced in a study of regulatory T cells in long-lasting Graves disease (dated by TCRdb to the early 2020s). This specimen's time point label, per the study, means: persistent/refractory GD, antithyroid drugs over 5 years with positive TRAb. RNA was extracted from PBMCs in TRIzol for both TCR sequencing and RNA sequencing. Library generation was performed with multiplex PCR. These reads were obtained on an Illumina HiSeq 4000. TCR beta libraries were built with iRepertoire HTBI primers and Arm-PCR amplification of CDR3 regions. Starting from the raw public reads, TCRdb applied fastp trimming at Q25, assembled clones with MiXCR and retained in-frame beta chains. When rows share a CDR3 protein, they turn into one entry using the most common DNA and genes. The sample contains a few hundred thousand distinct CDR3 sequences, about 25% of them found a single time. The top ten clones comprise roughly 26% of the sample.

The sample was peripheral blood mononuclear cells (PBMCs), taken when the disease was refractory, from a patient treated with antithyroid drugs. The receptors stem from a female donor with Graves disease.

The V and J genes are TRBV7-3 and TRBJ2-1; D possibly uses TRBD1 or TRBD2 (7 bases each). The CDR3 runs 19 residues. CDR1 and CDR2 (germline): SGHTA, FQGTGA. Trimming stripped 2 bases from V and 3 bases from J, with 23 bases between. The CDR3 spells CASSLAPAGGVLCYNEQFF. The CDR3 coding sequence is TGTGCCAGCAGCTTAGCGCCGGCAGGGGGGGTTCTTTGCTACAATGAGCAGTTCTTC.

This clonotype was picked up a small number of times. The CDR3 is CAWSAGAGHTSLYGYTF. Here the CDR3 DNA reads TGTGCCTGGAGTGCTGGGGCAGGACACACCTCTCTCTATGGCTACACCTTC. V is TRBV30 and J is TRBJ1-2; TRBD1 is a possible D gene (5 bases). The CDR3 is made up of 17 amino acids. CDR1 and CDR2 (germline): GTSNPN, SVGIG (reference sequence). Trimming shortened V by 1 base and J by 4 bases, and 22 bases separated the two germline ends. Supplemented by reference TRBV30 and TRBJ1-2, the full variable domain reads SQTIHQWPATLVQPVGSPLSLECTVEGTSNPNLYWYRQAAGRGLQLLFYSVGIGQISSEVPQNLSASRPQDRQFILSSKKLLLSDSGFYLCAWSAGAGHTSLYGYTFGSGTRLTVV.

This clonotype was found a few times. The CDR3 here is CASSPGTGAPLNTEAFF. The CDR3 region has the DNA TGTGCCAGCTCACCCGGGACAGGGGCGCCCCTGAACACTGAAGCTTTCTTT. The chain has TRBV18 and TRBJ1-1; 10 bases agree with TRBD1. The CDR3 sequence is 17 residues long. The junction had 7 bases not matched to a gene; V was cut back by 3 bases and J by 0 bases. Per the germline V gene, CDR1 is KGHSH and CDR2 is LQKENI.

Of note for this clonotype: A much larger clone lies a single base off, so this may be a read error. The rearrangement links TRBV28 to TRBJ1-2; D unclear. Germline V gene sequence: CDR1 MDHEN, CDR2 SYDVKM. The CDR3 spans 12 residues. The CDR3 is CASGVPNCGYTF. The CDR3 DNA is TGTGCCAGCGGAGTACCTAACTGTGGCTACACCTTC.